A selection of T cell receptor beta chains follows, all from one sample in a study of T-cell reconstitution after alpha-beta-depleted transplantation in children. TCRdb analysed the PCR reads with MiXCR anew, one entry per CDR3 protein. The sample contains about 540,000 distinct CDR3 sequences, around 18% of which appear only once. The specimen was PBMCs from the stem cell graft donor, collected from the stem cell graft. These receptors all come from a human donor who donated a stem cell graft to a child with acute lymphoblastic leukemia. CDR3s include the opening cysteine and the closing phenylalanine or tryptophan. The D gene is left open where the match is weak. Rows may omit the clone size; those that give it use once, few, many or a size class.

TRBV7-9	TRBD2	few	TRBJ2-7	CASSPGLVPHEQYF	TGTGCCAGCAGCCCGGGACTAGTTCCCCACGAGCAGTACTTC
TRBV3-1	TRBD2	NA	TRBJ2-1	CASSPPSGALGKQFF	TGTGCCAGCAGCCCCCCTAGCGGGGCCCTTGGAAAGCAGTTCTTC
TRBV7-2	TRBD1	many	TRBJ1-5	CASSSQGSNQPQHF	TGTGCCAGCAGCTCACAGGGGTCCAATCAGCCCCAGCATTTT
TRBV12-3/TRBV12-4	TRBD1	few	TRBJ1-3	CASSSLQGVGTGNTIYF	TGTGCCAGCAGTTCATTGCAGGGGGTCGGGACTGGAAACACCATATATTTT
TRBV12-3/TRBV12-4	NA	few	TRBJ1-1	CASSPSTGLNTEAFF	TGTGCCAGCAGCCCAAGCACAGGTCTGAACACTGAAGCTTTCTTT
TRBV6-1	NA	NA	TRBJ2-7	CASSYEAQGYEQYF	TGTGCCAGCTCCTACGAAGCACAGGGCTACGAGCAGTACTTC
TRBV7-8	NA	NA	TRBJ1-4	CASSLLEWVAVLEKLFF	TGTGCCAGCAGCTTATTGGAGTGGGTTGCAGTTTTGGAAAAACTGTTTTTT
TRBV12-1	NA	few	TRBJ2-7	CASSSYRDQRYEQYF	TGTGCCAGCAGCTCTTACAGGGACCAAAGATACGAGCAGTACTTC
TRBV15	NA	NA	TRBJ1-6	CATSRDRETGPGPLHF	TGTGCCACCAGCAGAGATCGGGAAACGGGCCCAGGGCCCCTCCACTTT
TRBV5-6	TRBD2	NA	TRBJ2-7	CASSRGLAEAEQYF	TGTGCCAGCAGCCGGGGACTAGCGGAAGCCGAGCAGTACTTC
TRBV5-1	TRBD2	once	TRBJ2-2	CASSSKLAVNTGELFF	TGCGCCAGCAGCTCCAAACTAGCGGTTAACACCGGGGAGCTGTTTTTT
TRBV5-1	TRBD1	many	TRBJ2-7	CASSWDRGYEQYF	TGTGCCAGCAGTTGGGACAGGGGCTACGAGCAGTACTTC
TRBV18	TRBD1	few	TRBJ2-7	CASSPYRDSYEQYF	TGTGCCAGCTCACCGTACCGGGACAGCTACGAGCAGTACTTC
TRBV29-1	NA	few	TRBJ1-2	CSVAVLNYGYTF	TGCAGCGTTGCTGTGCTAAACTATGGCTACACCTTC
TRBV2	TRBD2	few	TRBJ2-7	CASAELAGSPRTYF	TGTGCCAGCGCCGAACTAGCGGGGAGCCCAAGGACGTACTTC
TRBV5-1	TRBD1	few	TRBJ1-4	CASSLSRGREKLFF	TGCGCCAGCAGCTTGAGCAGGGGGAGGGAAAAACTGTTTTTT
TRBV5-1	NA	NA	TRBJ1-2	CASSLEMGLGGYTF	TGCGCCAGCAGCTTGGAGATGGGGCTCGGTGGCTACACCTTC
TRBV27	NA	few	TRBJ2-2	CASSLAAPGGHTGELFF	TGTGCCAGCAGTTTAGCTGCGCCAGGGGGGCACACCGGGGAGCTGTTTTTT
TRBV12-3/TRBV12-4	TRBD2	NA	TRBJ2-7	CTSSLTGLAGGPFDYEQYF	TGTACCAGCAGTTTAACGGGACTAGCGGGCGGGCCATTCGACTACGAGCAGTACTTC
TRBV27	NA	many	TRBJ2-7	CASSWGVSYEQYF	TGCGCCAGCAGCTGGGGAGTGTCCTACGAGCAGTACTTC
TRBV20-1	TRBD2	few	TRBJ2-1	CSATPGTSGSSEQFF	TGCAGTGCCACGCCCGGGACTAGCGGGAGTAGTGAGCAGTTCTTC
TRBV5-4	TRBD2	few	TRBJ2-2	CASSSSGRGNTGELFF	TGTGCCAGCAGCTCTAGCGGGAGGGGGAACACCGGGGAGCTGTTTTTT
TRBV6-1	NA	many	TRBJ2-1	CASRPGPRSYNEQFF	TGTGCCAGCAGACCAGGACCCCGTTCCTACAATGAGCAGTTCTTC
TRBV27	TRBD1	NA	TRBJ2-3	CASSFIPGTGVTDTQYF	TGTGCCAGCAGTTTTATCCCCGGGACAGGGGTGACAGATACGCAGTATTTT
TRBV12-3/TRBV12-4	NA	few	TRBJ2-3	CASSLPRDSSTDTQYF	TGTGCCAGCAGCCTACCCAGGGATTCTAGCACAGATACGCAGTATTTT
TRBV4-2	TRBD1	NA	TRBJ2-7	CASSYRGQGGEQYF	TGTGCCAGCAGCTACAGAGGACAGGGGGGCGAGCAGTACTTC
TRBV24-1	TRBD1	NA	TRBJ2-5	CATSDWTGGKETQYF	TGTGCCACCAGTGACTGGACAGGGGGCAAAGAGACCCAGTACTTC
TRBV27	NA	few	TRBJ1-1	CASSAGLTEAFF	TGTGCCAGCAGTGCGGGCCTCACTGAAGCTTTCTTT
TRBV5-5	NA	few	TRBJ2-1	CASSPTGFEQFF	TGTGCCAGCAGCCCTACAGGGTTTGAGCAGTTCTTC
TRBV27	TRBD1	many	TRBJ1-2	CASSSPGRQGLGYTF	TGTGCCAGCAGCTCACCCGGCCGACAGGGTTTAGGCTACACCTTC